The clone carrying this T cell receptor beta chain was detected only a few times. The antigen is undetermined. With molecular barcodes, quantitative 5'-RACE was used to make the TCR beta libraries. In TCRdb, the 5' RACE reads were re-called with MiXCR into one record per CDR3 protein. The sample includes tens of thousands of distinct CDR3 sequences, 9% of them seen just once. The data originate from a study of CD8 T cells in ankylosing spondylitis. Whole-study results and caveats: It appeared that ankylosing spondylitis blood was characterized by a TCR beta motif of several highly homologous variants. In reactive arthritis synovial fluid and blood, some motif variants had been reported before. The disease-linked clones had a CD8+ phenotype and low blood frequencies.

This CDR3 comprises 14 residues. Germline V gene data show CDR1 as SEHNR and CDR2 as FQNEAQ (reference sequence). Trimming pared 5 bases from V and 8 bases from J, leaving 16 bases between. The chain uses TRBV7-9 and TRBJ2-1, with a weak D call TRBD1 (6 bases). The sequenced material came from blood, either unsorted or a sorted T cell fraction (not recorded which). The TCR comes from a male donor with ankylosing spondylitis. This CDR3 is CASSGYREVDEQFF. The CDR3 coding sequence is TGTGCCAGCAGCGGTTACAGGGAAGTGGATGAGCAGTTCTTC.